This TCR beta chain was retrieved from a study of T cells in Graves' hyperthyroidism and ophthalmopathy. RNA transcripts served as the template for amplifying TCR beta CDR3 regions. The HTBI primer set drove a first-round RT-PCR of the TCR CDR3. MiXCR was run by TCRdb on the multiplex PCR reads, yielding one entry per CDR3 protein. Of hundreds of thousands of distinct CDR3 sequences detected, under 25% appear once; the ten largest clones hold roughly 49%. Sequencing was carried out using blood. The clonotype was recovered from a woman in her 70s with Graves' ophthalmopathy.

The CDR3 here is CASSREFNQPQHF. The CDR3 DNA reads as TGTGCCAGCAGTCGGGAGTTCAATCAGCCCCAGCATTTT. The rearrangement joins TRBV12-3 or TRBV12-4 to TRBJ1-5; no clear D gene. The CDR3 extends over 13 amino acids. V dropped 5 bases and J dropped 3 bases, with 8 bases sitting between them.